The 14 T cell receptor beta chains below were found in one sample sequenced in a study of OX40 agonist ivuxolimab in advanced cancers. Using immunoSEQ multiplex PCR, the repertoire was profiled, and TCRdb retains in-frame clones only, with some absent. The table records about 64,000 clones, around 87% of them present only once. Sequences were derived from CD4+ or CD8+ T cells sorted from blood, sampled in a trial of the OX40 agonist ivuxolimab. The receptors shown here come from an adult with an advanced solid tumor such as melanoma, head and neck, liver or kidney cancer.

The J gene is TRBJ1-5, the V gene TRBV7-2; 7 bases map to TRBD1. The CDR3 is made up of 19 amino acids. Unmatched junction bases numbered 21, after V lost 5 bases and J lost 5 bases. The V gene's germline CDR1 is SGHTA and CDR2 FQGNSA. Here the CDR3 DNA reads TGTGCCAGCAGCACAGGACCCGGGACAGCTCCTCTTTGGCATCAGCCCCAGCATTTT. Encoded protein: CASSTGPGTAPLWHQPQHF.

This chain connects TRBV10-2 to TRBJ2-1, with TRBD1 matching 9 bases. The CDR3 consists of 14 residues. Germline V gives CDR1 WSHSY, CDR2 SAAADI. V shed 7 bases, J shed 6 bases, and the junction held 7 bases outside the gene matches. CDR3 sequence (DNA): TGCGCCAGCAACCGGGACAGGGCCAGCAATGAGCAGTTCTTC. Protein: CASNRDRASNEQFF.

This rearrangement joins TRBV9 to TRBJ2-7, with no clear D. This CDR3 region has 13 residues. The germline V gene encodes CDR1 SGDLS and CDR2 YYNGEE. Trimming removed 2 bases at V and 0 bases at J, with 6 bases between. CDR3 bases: TGTGCCAGCAGCGTCGGGCTCTCCTACGAGCAGTACTTC. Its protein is CASSVGLSYEQYF.

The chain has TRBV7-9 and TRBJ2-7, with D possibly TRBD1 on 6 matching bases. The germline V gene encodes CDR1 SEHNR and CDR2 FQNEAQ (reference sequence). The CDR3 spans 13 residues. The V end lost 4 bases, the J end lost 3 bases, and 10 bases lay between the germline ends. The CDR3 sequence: CASSSGQNYEQYF. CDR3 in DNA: TGTGCCAGCAGCTCAGGACAGAACTACGAGCAGTACTTC.

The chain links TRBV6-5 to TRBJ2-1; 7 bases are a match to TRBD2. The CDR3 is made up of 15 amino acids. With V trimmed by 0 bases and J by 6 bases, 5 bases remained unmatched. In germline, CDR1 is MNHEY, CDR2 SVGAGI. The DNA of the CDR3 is TGTGCCAGCAGTTACTCGCGGTTAGCGGGCAATGAGCAGTTCTTC. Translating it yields CASSYSRLAGNEQFF.

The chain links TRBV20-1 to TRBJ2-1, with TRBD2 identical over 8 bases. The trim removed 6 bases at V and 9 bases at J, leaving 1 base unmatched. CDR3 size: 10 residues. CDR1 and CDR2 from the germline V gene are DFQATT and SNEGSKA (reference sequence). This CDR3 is CSAGLAEQFF. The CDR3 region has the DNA TGCAGTGCCGGACTAGCTGAGCAGTTCTTC.

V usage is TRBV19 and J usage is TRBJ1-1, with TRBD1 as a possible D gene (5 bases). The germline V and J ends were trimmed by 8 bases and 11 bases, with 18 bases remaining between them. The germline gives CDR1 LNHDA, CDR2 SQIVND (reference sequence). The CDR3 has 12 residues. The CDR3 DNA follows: TGTGCCAGTTCGGGGCTAACAACGTTGGCTTTCTTT. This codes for CASSGLTTLAFF.

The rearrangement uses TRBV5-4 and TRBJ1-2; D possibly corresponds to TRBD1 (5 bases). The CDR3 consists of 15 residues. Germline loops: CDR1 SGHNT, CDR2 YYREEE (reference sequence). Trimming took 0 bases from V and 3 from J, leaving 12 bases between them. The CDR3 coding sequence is TGTGCCAGCAGCTTGGTCCGCCCGGGGGACTATGGCTACACCTTC. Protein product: CASSLVRPGDYGYTF.

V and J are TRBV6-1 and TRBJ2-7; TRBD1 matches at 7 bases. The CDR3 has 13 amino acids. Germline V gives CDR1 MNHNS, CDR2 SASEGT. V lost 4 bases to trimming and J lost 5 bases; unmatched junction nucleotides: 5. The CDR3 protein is CASSGQGFNEQYF. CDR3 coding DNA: TGTGCCAGCAGTGGACAGGGTTTCAACGAGCAGTACTTC.

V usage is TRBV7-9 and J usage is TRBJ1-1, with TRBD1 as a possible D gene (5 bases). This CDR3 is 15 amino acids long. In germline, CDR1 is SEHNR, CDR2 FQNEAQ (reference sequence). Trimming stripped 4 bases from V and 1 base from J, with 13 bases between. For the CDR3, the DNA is TGTGCCAGCAGCTCTACCAAAACAGGGAACACTGAAGCTTTCTTT. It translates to CASSSTKTGNTEAFF.

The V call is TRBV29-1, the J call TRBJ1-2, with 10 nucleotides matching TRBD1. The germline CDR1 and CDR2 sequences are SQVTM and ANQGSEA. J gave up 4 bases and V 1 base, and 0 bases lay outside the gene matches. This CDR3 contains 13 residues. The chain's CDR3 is CSVEGDRGYGYTF. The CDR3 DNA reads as TGCAGCGTTGAAGGGGACAGGGGCTATGGCTACACCTTC.

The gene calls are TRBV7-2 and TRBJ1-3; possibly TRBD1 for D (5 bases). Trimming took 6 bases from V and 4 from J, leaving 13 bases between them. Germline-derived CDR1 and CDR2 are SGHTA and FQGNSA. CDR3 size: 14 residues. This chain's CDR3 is CASRGTEWGNTIYF. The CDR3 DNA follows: TGTGCCAGCAGGGGGACGGAGTGGGGAAACACCATATATTTT.

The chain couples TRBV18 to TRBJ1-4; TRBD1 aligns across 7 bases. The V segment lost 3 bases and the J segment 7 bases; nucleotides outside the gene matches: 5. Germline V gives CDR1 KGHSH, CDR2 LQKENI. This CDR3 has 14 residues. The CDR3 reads CASSPTGDGEKLFF. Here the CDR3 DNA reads TGTGCCAGCTCACCTACAGGGGACGGTGAAAAACTGTTTTTT.

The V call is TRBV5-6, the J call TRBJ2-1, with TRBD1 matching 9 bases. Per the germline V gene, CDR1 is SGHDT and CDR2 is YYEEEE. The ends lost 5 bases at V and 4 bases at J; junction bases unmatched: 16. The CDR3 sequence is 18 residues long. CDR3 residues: CASRLLPSGTGKYNEQFF. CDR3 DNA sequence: TGTGCCAGCAGACTGCTCCCCTCCGGGACAGGGAAATACAATGAGCAGTTCTTC.